This T cell receptor beta chain was profiled in a study of CD8+ T cells in alopecia areata. In germline, CDR1 is GTSNPN, CDR2 SVGIG (reference sequence). The V end was cut by 2 bases, the J end by 0 bases, with 25 bases between. CDR3 length: 19 amino acids. Reverse transcription of extracted RNA yielded cDNA, which provided the sequencing template. The method was immunoSEQ multiplex PCR; TCRdb's version includes in-frame clones alone and lacks a portion of them. The sample shows roughly 97,000 clones, around 45% of them seen only once. V usage is TRBV30 and J usage is TRBJ1-1; weak D call: TRBD1 (5 bases). This receptor was taken from a human donor with alopecia areata. Sequenced: CD4+ T cells sorted from blood. The CDR3 region has the DNA TGTGCCTGGAGTCGAACCCGCACAGGCAGTAAAGAAATGAACACTGAAGCTTTCTTT. This sequence encodes CAWSRTRTGSKEMNTEAFF.